The subject of this entry is one TCR beta chain. This entry is derived from a study of OX40 agonist ivuxolimab in advanced cancers. Sequencing used immunoSEQ multiplex PCR; TCRdb keeps in-frame clones, though not all of them. The sample lists 100,000 to 120,000 clones, roughly 90% occurring once. Exclusion of a patient followed from autoimmune disease history or systemic immunosuppression. The CDR3 length is 14 residues. V shed 11 bases and J shed 5 bases, with 19 bases lying between them. The germline CDR1 and CDR2 sequences are MDHEN and SYDVKM. The chain uses TRBV28 and TRBJ1-5, with a possible D match to TRBD1 (6 bases). Sequences were derived from CD4+ or CD8+ T cells sorted from blood, sampled in a trial of the OX40 agonist ivuxolimab. This TCR was sampled from an adult with an advanced solid tumor such as melanoma, head and neck, liver or kidney cancer. The chain's CDR3 is CAGTENSGDQPQHF. The CDR3 nucleotides are TGTGCCGGCACGGAGAACTCAGGGGATCAGCCCCAGCATTTT.